The T cell receptor beta chain described here comes from a study of regulatory T cells in long-lasting Graves disease. The CDR3 consists of 15 residues. The germline CDR1 and CDR2 sequences are MDHEN and SYDVKM. V lost 6 bases, J lost 8 bases, and 13 bases stayed unmatched. CDR3-region Arm-PCR and iRepertoire HTBI primers produced the TCR beta libraries. From the multiplex PCR reads, TCRdb called clonotypes with MiXCR, one entry per CDR3 protein. The table has roughly 610,000 distinct CDR3 sequences, about 16% seen once. As for time point: newly diagnosed GD, antithyroid drugs for less than 3 months. PBMCs provided the RNA from which the TCR library was made. This sample also belongs to another study, concerning T cells in Graves' hyperthyroidism and ophthalmopathy. Per that paper: Thyroid ultrasound, orbital computed tomography, clinical symptoms, and serum thyroxine and TRAb underpinned diagnoses. HTBI primers were used for first-round RT-PCR of the TCR CDR3.

The chain is built from TRBV28 and TRBJ2-4, with 7 bases lining up with TRBD2. The TCR sequence derives from a man aged 18 to 29 with Graves disease. Source: peripheral blood mononuclear cells (PBMCs), taken at new diagnosis, from a patient treated with antithyroid drugs. The CDR3 DNA sequence: TGTGCCAGCAGCCGAGCTAGCGGAGGGCGGGACATTCAGTACTTC. As protein: CASSRASGGRDIQYF.